These T cell receptor beta chains were read from a single sample in a study of blood T cell repertoires in COVID-19. Here immunoSEQ multiplex PCR was the method, and the copy in TCRdb shows in-frame clones only, minus some. The sample lists 220,000 or so clones, 80% occurring once. The sequencing input was peripheral blood. These receptors came from a woman between 70 and 85 years old with acute or convalescent COVID-19. The CDR3 runs from the conserved cysteine through the conserved F or W. Each record gives: CDR3 DNA, CDR3 protein, D gene, J gene, V gene, clone size. D genes are given only for firm matches. Clone size is stated in some rows and not others, as once, few, many or a class when expanded.

TGCAGCGCCCGGGAAGGCCCCGGGGAGCTGTTTTTT CSAREGPGELFF - TRBJ2-2 TRBV29-1 -
TGTGCCAGCAGTTATTCGTATCTCTCTGGAAACACCATATATTTT CASSYSYLSGNTIYF - TRBJ1-3 TRBV6-5 -
TGTGCCAGTAGTACCTTCAGACAGAACACCGGGGAGCTGTTTTTT CASSTFRQNTGELFF - TRBJ2-2 TRBV19 few
TGTGCCAGCAGTTTCAGGGAAGAGACCCAGTACTTC CASSFREETQYF - TRBJ2-5 TRBV12-3/TRBV12-4 -
TGTGCCAGTAGTGCAGACAGGGGTCGAGACTACACCTTC CASSADRGRDYTF TRBD1 TRBJ1-2 TRBV19 -
TGTGCCAGCAGTAAGGACAGGGCTACGATCTATGGCTACACCTTC CASSKDRATIYGYTF TRBD1 TRBJ1-2 TRBV5-6 -
TGTGCCAGCAGTTTATTAGCAGGGAACCTCTACGAGCAGTACTTC CASSLLAGNLYEQYF - TRBJ2-7 TRBV28 -
TGTGCCAGCAGCTTAGGGACACAAGAGACCCAGTACTTC CASSLGTQETQYF - TRBJ2-5 TRBV7-8 -
TGTGCCTGGAGCCTACAGGGGATGTGGGGCTACACCTTC CAWSLQGMWGYTF TRBD1 TRBJ1-2 TRBV30 -
TGTGCCAGCACCGGGACAGGGGACAATGAGCAGTTCTTC CASTGTGDNEQFF TRBD1 TRBJ2-1 TRBV27 -
TGTGCCAGCTCACAACTCCCCCTGGACAGTCGGAGCAATCAGCCCCAGCATTTT CASSQLPLDSRSNQPQHF - TRBJ1-5 TRBV18 -
TGTGCCAGCAGCTTATCAACTTACGTGGCTTTCTTT CASSLSTYVAFF - TRBJ1-1 TRBV7-9 -
TGTGCCAGCAGCTTATCTGCCAGGGAAGGGGGCGAGCAGTACTTC CASSLSAREGGEQYF - TRBJ2-7 TRBV11-2 -
TGTGCCAGCAGCTCCACTAGCGGGAGTCCCTATGAGCAGTACTTC CASSSTSGSPYEQYF TRBD2 TRBJ2-7 TRBV7-9 few
TGTGCCAGCTCACCAAGTCAGGCATCTAGCACAGATACGCAGTATTTT CASSPSQASSTDTQYF - TRBJ2-3 TRBV18 once
TGTGCCAGCAGTACACAACAGGGGAACACTGAAGCTTTCTTT CASSTQQGNTEAFF - TRBJ1-1 TRBV28 -
TGTGCCAGCAGCCTAGCTCGGGTTAGGGGCGAGCAGTACTTC CASSLARVRGEQYF - TRBJ2-7 TRBV3-1/TRBV3-2 -
TGCAGCGTTGATGGTAAATCAGTCTATGGCTACACCTTC CSVDGKSVYGYTF - TRBJ1-2 TRBV29-1 few
TGTGCCAGCTCAACGGTATCAGGGGGCACTGAAGCTTTCTTT CASSTVSGGTEAFF TRBD1 TRBJ1-1 TRBV18 -
TGTGCCACCAGTGACGGAGGGAACACTGAAGCTTTCTTT CATSDGGNTEAFF - TRBJ1-1 TRBV24-1 -
TGTGCCACCAGCAGAAAAGGACTACCACTGGAGCAGTACTTC CATSRKGLPLEQYF - TRBJ2-7 TRBV15 -
TGTGCCAGCAGTTCGGACAGGGGAGAGACCCAGTACTTC CASSSDRGETQYF TRBD1 TRBJ2-5 TRBV12-3/TRBV12-4 -
TGTGCCACCAGTGATTTAGACAGGGGAGGGGGTAACAATGAGCAGTTCTTC CATSDLDRGGGNNEQFF - TRBJ2-1 TRBV24-1 -